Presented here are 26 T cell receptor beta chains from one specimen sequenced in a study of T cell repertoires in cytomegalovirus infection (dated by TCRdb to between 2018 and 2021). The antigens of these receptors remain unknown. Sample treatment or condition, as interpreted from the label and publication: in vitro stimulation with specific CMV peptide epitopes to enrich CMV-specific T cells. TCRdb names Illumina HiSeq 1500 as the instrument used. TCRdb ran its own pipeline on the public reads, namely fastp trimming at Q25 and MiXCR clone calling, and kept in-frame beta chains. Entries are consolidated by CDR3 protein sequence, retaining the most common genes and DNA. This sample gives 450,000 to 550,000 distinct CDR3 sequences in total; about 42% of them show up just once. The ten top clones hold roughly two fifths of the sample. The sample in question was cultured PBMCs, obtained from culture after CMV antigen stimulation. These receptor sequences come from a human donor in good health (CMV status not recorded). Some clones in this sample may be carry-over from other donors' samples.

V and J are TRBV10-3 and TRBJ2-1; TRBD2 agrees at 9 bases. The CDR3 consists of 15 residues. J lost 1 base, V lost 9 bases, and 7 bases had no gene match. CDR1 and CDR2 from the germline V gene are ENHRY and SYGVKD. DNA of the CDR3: TGTGCCATAGGACAAGCGGGAGGTTCCTACAATGAGCAGTTCTTC. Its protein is CAIGQAGGSYNEQFF.

CDR3 in amino acids: CASSLGGARDEQYF. The CDR3 DNA follows: TGTGCCAGCAGTTTAGGGGGAGCACGGGACGAGCAGTACTTC. The V call is TRBV12-3 or TRBV12-4, the J call TRBJ2-7, with D perhaps matching TRBD2 (5 bases). The CDR3 covers 14 residues. Trimming stripped 1 base from V and 5 bases from J, with 12 bases between.

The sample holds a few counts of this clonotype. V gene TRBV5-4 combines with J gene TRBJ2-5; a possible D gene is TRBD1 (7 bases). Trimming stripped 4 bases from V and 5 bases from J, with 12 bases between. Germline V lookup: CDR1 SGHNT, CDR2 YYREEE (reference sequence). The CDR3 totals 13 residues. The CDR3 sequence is CASSTEGAETQYF. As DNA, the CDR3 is TGTGCCAGCAGCACGGAGGGGGCGGAGACCCAGTACTTC.

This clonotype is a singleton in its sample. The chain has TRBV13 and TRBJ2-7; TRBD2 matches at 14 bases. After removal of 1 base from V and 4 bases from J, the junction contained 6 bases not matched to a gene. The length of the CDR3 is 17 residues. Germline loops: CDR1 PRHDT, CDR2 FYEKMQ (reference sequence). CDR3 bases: TGTGCCAGCAGCTTAGCGGGACTAGCGGGGGCCTCTTACGAGCAGTACTTC. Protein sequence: CASSLAGLAGASYEQYF.

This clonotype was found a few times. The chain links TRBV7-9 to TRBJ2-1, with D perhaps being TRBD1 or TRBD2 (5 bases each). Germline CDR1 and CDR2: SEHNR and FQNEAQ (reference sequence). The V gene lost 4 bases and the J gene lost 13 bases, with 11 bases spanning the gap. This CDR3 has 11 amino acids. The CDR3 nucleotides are TGTGCCAGCAGCTCACGCCGGGACCAGTTCTTC. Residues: CASSSRRDQFF.

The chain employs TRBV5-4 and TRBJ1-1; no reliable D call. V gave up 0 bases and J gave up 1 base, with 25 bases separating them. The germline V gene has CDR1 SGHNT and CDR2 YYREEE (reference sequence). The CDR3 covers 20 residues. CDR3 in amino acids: CASSLGGIPSPKPKNTEAFF. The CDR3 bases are TGTGCCAGCAGCTTGGGAGGGATCCCTTCCCCCAAACCTAAGAACACTGAAGCTTTCTTT.

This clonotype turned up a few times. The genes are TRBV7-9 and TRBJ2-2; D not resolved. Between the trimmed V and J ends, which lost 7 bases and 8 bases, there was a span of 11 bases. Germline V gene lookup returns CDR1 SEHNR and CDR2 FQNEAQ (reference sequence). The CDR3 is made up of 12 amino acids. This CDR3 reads CASTLNSGELFF. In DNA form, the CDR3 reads TGTGCCAGCACCCTAAACTCGGGGGAGCTGTTTTTT.

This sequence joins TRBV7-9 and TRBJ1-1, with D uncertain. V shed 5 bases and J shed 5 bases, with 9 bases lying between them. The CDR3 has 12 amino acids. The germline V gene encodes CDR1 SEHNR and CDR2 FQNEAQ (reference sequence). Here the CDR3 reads CASSPPRTEAFF. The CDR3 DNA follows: TGTGCCAGCAGCCCCCCGCGGACTGAAGCTTTCTTT.

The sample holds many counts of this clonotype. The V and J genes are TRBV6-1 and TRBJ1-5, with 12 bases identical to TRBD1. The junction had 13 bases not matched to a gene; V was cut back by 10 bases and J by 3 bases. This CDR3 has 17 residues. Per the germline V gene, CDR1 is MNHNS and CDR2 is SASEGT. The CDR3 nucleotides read TGTGCCACAGGGGACAGGGGGCTGTTGGCCCTCAATCAGCCCCAGCATTTT. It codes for CATGDRGLLALNQPQHF.

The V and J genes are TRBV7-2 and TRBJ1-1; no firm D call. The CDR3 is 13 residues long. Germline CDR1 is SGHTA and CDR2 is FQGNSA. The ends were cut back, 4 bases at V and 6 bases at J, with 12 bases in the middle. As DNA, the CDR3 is TGTGCCAGCAGCTCCGGCCCGTTGTCTGAAGCTTTCTTT. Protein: CASSSGPLSEAFF.

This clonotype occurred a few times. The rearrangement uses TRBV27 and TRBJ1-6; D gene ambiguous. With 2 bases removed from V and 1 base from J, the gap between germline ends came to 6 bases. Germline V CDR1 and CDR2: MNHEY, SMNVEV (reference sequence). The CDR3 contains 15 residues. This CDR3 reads CASSLLGSYNSPLHF. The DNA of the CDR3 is TGTGCCAGCAGTTTACTGGGTTCCTATAATTCACCCCTCCACTTT.

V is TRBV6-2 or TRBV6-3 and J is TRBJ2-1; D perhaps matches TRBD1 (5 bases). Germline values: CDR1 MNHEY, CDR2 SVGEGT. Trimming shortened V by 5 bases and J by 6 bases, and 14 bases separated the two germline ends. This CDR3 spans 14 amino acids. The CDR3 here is CASSLQDPSNEQFF. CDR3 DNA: TGTGCCAGCAGTCTACAGGACCCCTCCAATGAGCAGTTCTTC.

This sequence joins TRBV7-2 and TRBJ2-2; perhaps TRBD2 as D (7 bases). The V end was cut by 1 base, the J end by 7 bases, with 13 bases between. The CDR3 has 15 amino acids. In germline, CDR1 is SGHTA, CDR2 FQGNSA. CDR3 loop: CASSLGGGLNGELFF. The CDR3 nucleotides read TGTGCCAGCAGCTTAGGGGGGGGCCTGAACGGGGAGCTGTTTTTT.

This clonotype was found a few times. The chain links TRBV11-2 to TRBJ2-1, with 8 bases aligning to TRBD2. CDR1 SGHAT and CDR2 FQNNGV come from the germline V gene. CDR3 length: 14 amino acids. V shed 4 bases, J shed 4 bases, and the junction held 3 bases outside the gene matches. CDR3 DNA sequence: TGTGCCAGCAGCTGGGCGGGGGGTTACAATGAGCAGTTCTTC. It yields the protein CASSWAGGYNEQFF.

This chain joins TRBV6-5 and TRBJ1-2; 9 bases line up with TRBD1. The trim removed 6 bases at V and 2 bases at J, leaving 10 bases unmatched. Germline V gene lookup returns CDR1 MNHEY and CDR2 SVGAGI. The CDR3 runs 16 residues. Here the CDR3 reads CASSPGQGPANYGYTF. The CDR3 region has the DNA TGTGCCAGCAGCCCGGGACAGGGTCCGGCGAACTATGGCTACACCTTC.

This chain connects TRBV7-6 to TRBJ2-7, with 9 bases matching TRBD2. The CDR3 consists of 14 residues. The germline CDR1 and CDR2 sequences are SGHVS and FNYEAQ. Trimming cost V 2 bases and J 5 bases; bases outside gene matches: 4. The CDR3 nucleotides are TGTGCCAGCAGCTTAAGGACTAGCGTCCACGAGCAGTACTTC. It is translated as CASSLRTSVHEQYF.

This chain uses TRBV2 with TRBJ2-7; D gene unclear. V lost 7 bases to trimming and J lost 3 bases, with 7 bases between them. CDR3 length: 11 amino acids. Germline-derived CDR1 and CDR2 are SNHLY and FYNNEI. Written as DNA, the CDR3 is TGTGCCAGCACTTACTACTACGAGCAGTACTTC. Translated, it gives CASTYYYEQYF.

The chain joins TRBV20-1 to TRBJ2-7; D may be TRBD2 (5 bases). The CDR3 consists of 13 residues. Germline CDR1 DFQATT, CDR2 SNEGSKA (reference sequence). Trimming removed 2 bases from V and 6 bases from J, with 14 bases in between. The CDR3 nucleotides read TGCAGTGCTAGATTGGACCGACGGGGCGAGCAGTACTTC. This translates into CSARLDRRGEQYF.

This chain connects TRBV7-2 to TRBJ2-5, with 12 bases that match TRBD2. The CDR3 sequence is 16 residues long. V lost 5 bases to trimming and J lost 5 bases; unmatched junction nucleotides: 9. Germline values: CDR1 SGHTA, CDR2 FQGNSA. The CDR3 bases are TGTGCCAGCAGCCCTAGCGGGGGGGTTGTCGTGGAGACCCAGTACTTC. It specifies CASSPSGGVVVETQYF.

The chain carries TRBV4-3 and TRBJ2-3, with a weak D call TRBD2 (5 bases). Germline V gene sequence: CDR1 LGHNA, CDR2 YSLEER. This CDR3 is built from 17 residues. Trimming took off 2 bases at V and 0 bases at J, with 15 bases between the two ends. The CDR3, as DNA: TGCGCCAGCAGCCAAAATGGACTGACGACTAGCACAGATACGCAGTATTTT. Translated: CASSQNGLTTSTDTQYF.

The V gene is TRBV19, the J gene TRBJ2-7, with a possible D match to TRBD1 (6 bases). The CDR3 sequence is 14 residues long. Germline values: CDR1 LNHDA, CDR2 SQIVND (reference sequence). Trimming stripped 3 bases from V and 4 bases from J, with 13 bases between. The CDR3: CASSIQGPAYEQYF. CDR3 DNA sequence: TGTGCCAGTAGTATTCAGGGGCCCGCGTACGAGCAGTACTTC.

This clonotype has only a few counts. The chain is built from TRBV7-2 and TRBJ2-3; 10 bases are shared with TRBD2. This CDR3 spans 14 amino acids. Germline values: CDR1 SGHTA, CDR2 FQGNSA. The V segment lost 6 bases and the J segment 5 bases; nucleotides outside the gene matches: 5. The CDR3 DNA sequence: TGTGCCAGCAGACAAAGCGGGGGGGGAGATACGCAGTATTTT. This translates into CASRQSGGGDTQYF. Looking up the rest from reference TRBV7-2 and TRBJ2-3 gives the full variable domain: GAGVSQSPSNKVTEKGKDVELRCDPISGHTALYWYRQSLGQGLEFLIYFQGNSAPDKSGLPSDRFSAERTGGSVSTLTIQRTQQEDSAVYLCASRQSGGGDTQYFGPGTRLTVL.

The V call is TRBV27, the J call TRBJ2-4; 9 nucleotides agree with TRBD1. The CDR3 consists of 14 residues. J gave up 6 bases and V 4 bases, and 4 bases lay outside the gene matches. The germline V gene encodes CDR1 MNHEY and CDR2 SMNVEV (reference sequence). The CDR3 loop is CASSWTGQGNIQYF. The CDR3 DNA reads TGTGCCAGCAGTTGGACGGGACAGGGAAACATTCAGTACTTC.

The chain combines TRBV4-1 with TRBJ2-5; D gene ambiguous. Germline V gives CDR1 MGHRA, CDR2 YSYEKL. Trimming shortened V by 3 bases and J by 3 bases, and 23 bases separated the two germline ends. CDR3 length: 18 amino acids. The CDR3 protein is CASSHMISGMGLEETQYF. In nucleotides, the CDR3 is TGCGCCAGCAGCCATATGATCAGTGGTATGGGATTGGAAGAGACCCAGTACTTC.

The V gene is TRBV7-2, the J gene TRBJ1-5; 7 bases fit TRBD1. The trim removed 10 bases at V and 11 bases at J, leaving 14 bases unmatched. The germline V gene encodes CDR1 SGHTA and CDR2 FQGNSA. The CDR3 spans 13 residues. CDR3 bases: TGTGCCACCGGGACAGCGGGAATATCAGCCCAGCATTTT. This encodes CATGTAGISAQHF. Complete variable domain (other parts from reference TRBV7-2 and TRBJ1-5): GAGVSQSPSNKVTEKGKDVELRCDPISGHTALYWYRQSLGQGLEFLIYFQGNSAPDKSGLPSDRFSAERTGGSVSTLTIQRTQQEDSAVYLCATGTAGISAQHFGDGTRLSIL.

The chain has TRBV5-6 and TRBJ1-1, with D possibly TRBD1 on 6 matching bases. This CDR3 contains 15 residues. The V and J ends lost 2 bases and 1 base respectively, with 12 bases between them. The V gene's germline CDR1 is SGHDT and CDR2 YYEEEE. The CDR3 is CASSLWGLWNTEAFF. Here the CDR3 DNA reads TGTGCCAGCAGCTTATGGGGGCTATGGAACACTGAAGCTTTCTTT. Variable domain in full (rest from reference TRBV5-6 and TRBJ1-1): DAGVTQSPTHLIKTRGQQVTLRCSPKSGHDTVSWYQQALGQGPQFIFQYYEEEERQRGNFPDRFSGHQFPNYSSELNVNALLLGDSALYLCASSLWGLWNTEAFFGQGTRLTVV.